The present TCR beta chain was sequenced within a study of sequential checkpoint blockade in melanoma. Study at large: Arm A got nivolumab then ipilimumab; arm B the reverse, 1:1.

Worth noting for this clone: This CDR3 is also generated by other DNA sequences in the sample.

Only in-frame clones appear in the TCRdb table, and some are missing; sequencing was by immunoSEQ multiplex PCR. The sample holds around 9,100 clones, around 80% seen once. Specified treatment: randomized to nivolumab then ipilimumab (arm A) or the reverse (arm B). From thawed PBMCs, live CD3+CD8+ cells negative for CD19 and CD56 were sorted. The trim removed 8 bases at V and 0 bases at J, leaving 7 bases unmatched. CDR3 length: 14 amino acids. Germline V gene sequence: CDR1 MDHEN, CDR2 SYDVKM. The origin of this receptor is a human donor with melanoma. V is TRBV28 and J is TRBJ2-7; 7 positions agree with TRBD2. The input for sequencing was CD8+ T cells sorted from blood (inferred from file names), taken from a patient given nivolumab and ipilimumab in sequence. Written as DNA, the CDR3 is TGTGCCAGCGCCGGGGGGACGGGCTCCTACGAGCAGTACTTC. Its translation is CASAGGTGSYEQYF.